A single sample is the source of the 5 T cell receptor beta chains below, sequenced in a study of beta chain features in type 1 diabetes. Study findings and constraints: Among all four CD4+ subsets, Type 1 diabetes patients had TCRB CDR3s that were moderately but significantly shorter.

The whole isolated RNA underwent reverse transcription, so sequencing captured expressed TCRB transcripts. Produced via immunoSEQ multiplex PCR; TCRdb's table is partial and in-frame only. The repertoire has over 650,000 clones, roughly an eighth of them found once; the top ten carry approximately 0.039%. These TCRs' antigens remain unknown. Source material: naive CD4+ T cells from blood. The source of these receptors is a man younger than 30 with type 1 diabetes.

The chain carries TRBV29-1 and TRBJ2-7; possible D gene TRBD2, 6 bases. This CDR3 has 13 amino acids. Looked up from germline, CDR1 is SQVTM and CDR2 is ANQGSEA. Trimming removed 4 bases at V and 2 bases at J, with 12 bases between. The CDR3, as DNA: TGCAGCGTTGTCCGTAGCGGCGCCTACGAGCAGTACTTC. Its translation is CSVVRSGAYEQYF.

This clone was counted only a few times. This chain links TRBV5-6 with TRBJ2-1; 11 bases map to TRBD2. The CDR3 is 17 amino acids. Losses at the gene ends were 4 bases for V and 0 bases for J; bases not matched to a gene: 6. Germline assignment: CDR1 SGHDT and CDR2 YYEEEE. This CDR3 is CASSLGLAESSYNEQFF. In nucleotides, the CDR3 is TGTGCCAGCAGCCTGGGACTAGCGGAGAGCTCCTACAATGAGCAGTTCTTC.

The rearrangement links TRBV4-3 to TRBJ2-3; 7 bases line up with TRBD2. The CDR3 spans 14 residues. CDR1 and CDR2 from the germline V gene are LGHNA and YSLEER. The ends lost 2 bases at V and 4 bases at J; junction bases unmatched: 3. CDR3 nucleotide sequence: TGCGCCAGCAGCCAAAAGCGGGGCCCAGATACGCAGTATTTT. This gives the protein CASSQKRGPDTQYF.

V and J are TRBV5-1 and TRBJ1-1; 11 nucleotides align to TRBD1. V lost 3 bases to trimming and J lost 4 bases; unmatched junction nucleotides: 5. The CDR3 is 15 residues long. Germline CDR1 SGHRS, CDR2 YFSETQ. The CDR3 loop is CASSWTGTGGTEAFF. The CDR3 coding sequence is TGCGCCAGCAGCTGGACCGGGACAGGGGGCACTGAAGCTTTCTTT.

V is TRBV2 and J is TRBJ2-3; D uncertain. Germline CDR1 SNHLY, CDR2 FYNNEI. The CDR3 is 15 residues long. The germline V and J ends were trimmed by 3 bases and 1 base, with 11 bases remaining between them. The CDR3 sequence is CASSETTRGTDTQYF. The CDR3 nucleotides are TGTGCCAGCAGTGAGACCACCCGGGGCACAGATACGCAGTATTTT.